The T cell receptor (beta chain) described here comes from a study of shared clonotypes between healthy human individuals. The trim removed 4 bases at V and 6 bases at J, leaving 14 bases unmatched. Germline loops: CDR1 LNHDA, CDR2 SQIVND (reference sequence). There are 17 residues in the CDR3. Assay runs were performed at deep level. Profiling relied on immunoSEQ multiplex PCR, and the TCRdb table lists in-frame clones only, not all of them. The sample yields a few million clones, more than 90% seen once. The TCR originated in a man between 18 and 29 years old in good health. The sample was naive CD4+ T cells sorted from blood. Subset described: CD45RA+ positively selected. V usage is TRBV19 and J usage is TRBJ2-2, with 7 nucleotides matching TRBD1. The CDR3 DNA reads TGTGCCAGTAGTACCCTCCGACAGGGCGTCCAATCCGGGGAGCTGTTTTTT. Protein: CASSTLRQGVQSGELFF.